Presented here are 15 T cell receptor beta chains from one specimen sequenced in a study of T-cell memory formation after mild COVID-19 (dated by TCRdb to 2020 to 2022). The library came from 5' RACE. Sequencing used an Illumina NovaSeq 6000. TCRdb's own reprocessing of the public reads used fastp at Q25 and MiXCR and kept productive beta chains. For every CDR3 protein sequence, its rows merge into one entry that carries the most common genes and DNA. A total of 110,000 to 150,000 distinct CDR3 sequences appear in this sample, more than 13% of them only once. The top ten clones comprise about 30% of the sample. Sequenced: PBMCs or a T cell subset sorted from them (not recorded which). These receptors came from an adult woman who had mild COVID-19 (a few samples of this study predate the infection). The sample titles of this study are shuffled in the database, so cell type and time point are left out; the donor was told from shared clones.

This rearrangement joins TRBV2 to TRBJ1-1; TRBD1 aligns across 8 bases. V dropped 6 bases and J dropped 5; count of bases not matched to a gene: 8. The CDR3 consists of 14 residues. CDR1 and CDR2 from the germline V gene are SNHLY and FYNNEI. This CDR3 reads CASRADRGGTEAFF. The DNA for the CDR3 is TGTGCCAGCAGGGCAGACAGGGGTGGGACTGAAGCTTTCTTT.

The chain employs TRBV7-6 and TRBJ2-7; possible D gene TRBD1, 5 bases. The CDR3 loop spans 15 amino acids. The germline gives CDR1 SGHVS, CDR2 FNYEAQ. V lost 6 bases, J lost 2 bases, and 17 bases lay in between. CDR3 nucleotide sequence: TGTGCCAGCAGTTACCCAGGGCCCCAGGCCTACGAGCAGTACTTC. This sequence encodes CASSYPGPQAYEQYF.

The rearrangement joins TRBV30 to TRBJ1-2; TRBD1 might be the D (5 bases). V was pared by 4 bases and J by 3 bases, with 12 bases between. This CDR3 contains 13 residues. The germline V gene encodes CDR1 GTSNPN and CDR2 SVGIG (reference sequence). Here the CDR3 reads CAWNPRGDYGYTF. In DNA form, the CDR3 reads TGTGCCTGGAACCCGAGAGGGGACTATGGCTACACCTTC.

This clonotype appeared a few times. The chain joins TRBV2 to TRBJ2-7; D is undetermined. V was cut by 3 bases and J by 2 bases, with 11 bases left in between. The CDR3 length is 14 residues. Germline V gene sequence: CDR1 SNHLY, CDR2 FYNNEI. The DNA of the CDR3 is TGTGCCAGCAGTGATGGCCGGATCACCTACGAGCAGTACTTC. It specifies CASSDGRITYEQYF.

The CDR3 protein is CASSLERRSVLGELFF. CDR3 coding DNA: TGCGCCAGCAGCTTGGAACGGAGATCAGTGTTAGGGGAACTGTTTTTT. V and J are TRBV5-1 and TRBJ1-4, with D perhaps TRBD1 (5 bases). There are 16 residues in the CDR3. The V end lost 0 bases, the J end lost 12 bases, and 21 bases lay between the germline ends. CDR1 and CDR2 from the germline V gene are SGHRS and YFSETQ. Full variable domain (missing parts from reference TRBV5-1 and TRBJ1-4): KAGVTQTPRYLIKTRGQQVTLSCSPISGHRSVSWYQQTPGQGLQFLFEYFSETQRNKGNFPGRFSGRQFSNSRSEMNVSTLELGDSALYLCASSLERRSVLGELFFGSGTQLSVL.

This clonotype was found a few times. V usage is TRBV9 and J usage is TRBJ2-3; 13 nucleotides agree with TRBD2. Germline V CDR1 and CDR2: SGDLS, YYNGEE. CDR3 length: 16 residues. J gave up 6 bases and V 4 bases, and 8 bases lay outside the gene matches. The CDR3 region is CASSPKTSGGPDTQYF. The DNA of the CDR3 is TGTGCCAGCAGCCCGAAGACTAGCGGGGGGCCGGATACGCAGTATTTT.

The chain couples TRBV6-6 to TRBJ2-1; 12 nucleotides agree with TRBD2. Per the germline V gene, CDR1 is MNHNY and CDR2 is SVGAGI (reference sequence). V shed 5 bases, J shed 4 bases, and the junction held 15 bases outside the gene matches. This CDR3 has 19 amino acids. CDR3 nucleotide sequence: TGTGCCAGCAGTGACCTAGCGGGAGGGCCTCGGGGACCATACAATGAGCAGTTCTTC. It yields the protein CASSDLAGGPRGPYNEQFF.

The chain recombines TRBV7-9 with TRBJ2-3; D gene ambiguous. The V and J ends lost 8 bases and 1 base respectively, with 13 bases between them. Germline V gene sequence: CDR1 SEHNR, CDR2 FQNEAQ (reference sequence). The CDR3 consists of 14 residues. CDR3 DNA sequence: TGTGCCAGCTTGCGAGTGAGCGGCACAGATACGCAGTATTTT. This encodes CASLRVSGTDTQYF.

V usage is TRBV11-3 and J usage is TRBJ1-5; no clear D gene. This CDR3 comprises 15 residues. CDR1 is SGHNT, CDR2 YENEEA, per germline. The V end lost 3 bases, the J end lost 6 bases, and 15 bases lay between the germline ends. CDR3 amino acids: CASSFRTRNGQPQHF. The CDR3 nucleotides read TGTGCCAGCAGCTTCCGGACCAGGAACGGTCAGCCCCAGCATTTT.

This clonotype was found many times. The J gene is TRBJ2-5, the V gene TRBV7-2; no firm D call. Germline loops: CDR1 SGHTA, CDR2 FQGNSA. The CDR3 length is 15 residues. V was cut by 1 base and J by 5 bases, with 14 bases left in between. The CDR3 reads CASSLDGSTGETQYF. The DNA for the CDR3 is TGTGCCAGCAGCTTAGATGGGTCCACCGGGGAGACCCAGTACTTC.

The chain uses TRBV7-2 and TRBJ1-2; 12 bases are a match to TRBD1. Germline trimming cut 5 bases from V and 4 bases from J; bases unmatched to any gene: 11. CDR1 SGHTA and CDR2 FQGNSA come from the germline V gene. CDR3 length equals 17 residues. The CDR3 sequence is CASSRPGTGGLSYGYTF. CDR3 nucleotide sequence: TGTGCCAGCAGCCGTCCCGGGACAGGGGGCCTTAGCTATGGCTACACCTTC.

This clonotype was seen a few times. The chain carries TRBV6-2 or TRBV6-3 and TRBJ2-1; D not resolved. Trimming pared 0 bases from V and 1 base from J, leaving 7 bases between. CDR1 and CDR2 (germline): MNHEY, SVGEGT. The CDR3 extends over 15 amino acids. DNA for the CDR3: TGTGCCAGCAGTTACTCGCTTGGATCCTACAATGAGCAGTTCTTC. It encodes CASSYSLGSYNEQFF.

In DNA form, the CDR3 reads TGTGCCAGCAGTGAATATTACCTAGCGGGAGTTGGGGAGACCCAGTACTTC. Translating gives CASSEYYLAGVGETQYF. This chain links TRBV25-1 with TRBJ2-5; 10 nucleotides align to TRBD2. CDR1 MGHDK and CDR2 SYGVNS come from the germline V gene. V was clipped by 0 bases and J by 5 bases; unmatched bases: 9. The CDR3 covers 17 residues.

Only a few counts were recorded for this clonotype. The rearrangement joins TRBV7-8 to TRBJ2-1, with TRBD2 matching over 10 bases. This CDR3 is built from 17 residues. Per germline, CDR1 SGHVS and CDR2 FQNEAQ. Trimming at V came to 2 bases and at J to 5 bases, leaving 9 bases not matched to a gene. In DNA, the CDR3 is TGTGCCAGCAGCTTATTCCCTAGCGGGAGTGGGCACAATGAGCAGTTCTTC. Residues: CASSLFPSGSGHNEQFF. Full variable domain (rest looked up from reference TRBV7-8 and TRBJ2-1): GAGVSQSPRYKVAKRGQDVALRCDPISGHVSLFWYQQALGQGPEFLTYFQNEAQLDKSGLPSDRFFAERPEGSVSTLKIQRTQQEDSAVYLCASSLFPSGSGHNEQFFGPGTRLTVL.

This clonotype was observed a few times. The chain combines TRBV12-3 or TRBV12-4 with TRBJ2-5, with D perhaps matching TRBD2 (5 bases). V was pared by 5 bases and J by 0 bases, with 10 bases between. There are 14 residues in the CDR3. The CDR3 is CASSNGLNQETQYF. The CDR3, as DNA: TGTGCCAGCAGTAACGGACTGAACCAAGAGACCCAGTACTTC.